These 16 T cell receptor beta chains share one sample of origin, sequenced in a study of blood T cell repertoires in COVID-19. TCRdb's table, derived via immunoSEQ multiplex PCR, lists solely in-frame clones and lacks some. The data show some 140,000 clones, roughly four fifths seen once. Input material: peripheral blood. All receptors derive from a man aged 80 or over with acute or convalescent COVID-19.

The chain has TRBV5-6 and TRBJ1-1; D is perhaps TRBD1 (6 bases). Germline V lookup: CDR1 SGHDT, CDR2 YYEEEE. The CDR3 is made up of 14 amino acids. V was trimmed by 3 bases and J by 1 base, leaving 10 bases between them. The CDR3 loop is CASSSLGGNTEAFF. The CDR3 DNA sequence: TGTGCCAGCAGCTCCTTAGGGGGGAACACTGAAGCTTTCTTT.

This clone showed up just once. The chain combines TRBV4-3 with TRBJ2-7, with D maybe TRBD2 (5 bases). V gave up 3 bases and J gave up 4 bases, with 16 bases separating them. The CDR3 sequence is 15 residues long. The germline gives CDR1 LGHNA, CDR2 YSLEER. The CDR3 here is CASSQRIGVGYEQYF. In nucleotides, the CDR3 is TGCGCCAGCAGCCAGAGAATCGGGGTAGGTTACGAGCAGTACTTC.

The chain is built from TRBV27 and TRBJ1-4; D may be TRBD1 (5 bases). Looked up from germline, CDR1 is MNHEY and CDR2 is SMNVEV (reference sequence). This CDR3 comprises 15 residues. Deletions cut 2 bases from V and 5 bases from J, with 12 bases between. Here the CDR3 DNA reads TGTGCCAGCAGTTTAATCAGGCAGGGAAATGAAAAACTGTTTTTT. Its translation: CASSLIRQGNEKLFF.

The chain couples TRBV30 to TRBJ2-3, with 11 bases that match TRBD2. Germline CDR1 and CDR2: GTSNPN and SVGIG (reference sequence). Trimming at V came to 2 bases and at J to 5 bases, leaving 6 bases not matched to a gene. The CDR3 is made up of 15 amino acids. The CDR3: CAWSNSGGAKDTQYF. The CDR3 DNA is TGTGCCTGGAGTAATAGCGGGGGGGCCAAAGATACGCAGTATTTT.

The J gene is TRBJ2-5, the V gene TRBV7-8; D uncertain. Trimming stripped 2 bases from V and 5 bases from J, with 18 bases between. The CDR3 covers 16 residues. The germline gives CDR1 SGHVS, CDR2 FQNEAQ. CDR3: CASSLTIYGSGETQYF. CDR3 bases: TGTGCCAGCAGCTTAACGATTTACGGGTCTGGGGAGACCCAGTACTTC.

The V and J genes are TRBV5-5 and TRBJ2-3, with D unclear. The CDR3 totals 14 residues. CDR1 and CDR2 (germline): SGHKS, YYEKEE (reference sequence). With 7 bases removed from V and 1 base from J, the gap between germline ends came to 13 bases. CDR3 amino acids: CASSVVAGTDTQYF. The CDR3 nucleotides are TGTGCCAGCTCTGTGGTCGCGGGCACAGATACGCAGTATTTT. Full variable domain (missing parts from reference TRBV5-5 and TRBJ2-3): DAGVTQSPTHLIKTRGQQVTLRCSPISGHKSVSWYQQVLGQGPQFIFQYYEKEERGRGNFPDRFSARQFPNYSSELNVNALLLGDSALYLCASSVVAGTDTQYFGPGTRLTVL.

The rearrangement links TRBV2 to TRBJ2-7, with 9 bases aligning to TRBD1. This CDR3 contains 13 residues. Germline-derived CDR1 and CDR2 are SNHLY and FYNNEI. V dropped 6 bases and J dropped 7; count of bases not matched to a gene: 7. The CDR3 here is CASRRDRVWEQYF. The DNA for the CDR3 is TGTGCCAGCAGGAGGGACAGGGTGTGGGAGCAGTACTTC.

In its sample, this clone was seen a few times. The rearrangement links TRBV28 to TRBJ1-3; D not resolved. The V gene's germline CDR1 is MDHEN and CDR2 SYDVKM. Trimming pared 6 bases from V and 0 bases from J, leaving 6 bases between. This CDR3 is built from 13 residues. CDR3 sequence (DNA): TGTGCCAGCAGACCGGGCTCTGGAAACACCATATATTTT. As protein: CASRPGSGNTIYF.

The CDR3 DNA reads TGTGCCAGTAGTATTATCTGGGGGCCAAATCAGCCCCAGCATTTT. Amino acids: CASSIIWGPNQPQHF. V usage is TRBV19 and J usage is TRBJ1-5, with D possibly matching TRBD1 (6 bases). Germline values: CDR1 LNHDA, CDR2 SQIVND (reference sequence). The CDR3 consists of 15 residues. Trimming removed 3 bases at V and 4 bases at J, with 13 bases between.

V usage is TRBV2 and J usage is TRBJ1-1; D gene uncertain. Looked up from germline, CDR1 is SNHLY and CDR2 is FYNNEI. V was shortened by 6 bases and J by 5 bases, with 16 bases between the two germline ends. This CDR3 is 14 amino acids long. The CDR3 here is CASSQERERTEAFF. As DNA, the CDR3 is TGTGCCAGCAGCCAGGAGAGGGAGAGGACTGAAGCTTTCTTT.

The genes are TRBV2 and TRBJ2-1; 10 nucleotides align to TRBD1. J was trimmed by 7 bases and V by 7 bases; bases with no gene match: 7. Germline V gene data show CDR1 as SNHLY and CDR2 as FYNNEI. CDR3 length equals 14 residues. The CDR3 reads CASMSQGQGNEQFF. The CDR3 nucleotides are TGTGCCAGCATGTCTCAGGGACAGGGGAATGAGCAGTTCTTC.

CDR3: CASTRQGASEKLFF. DNA of the CDR3: TGTGCCAGCACGAGACAGGGGGCAAGCGAAAAACTGTTTTTT. V gene TRBV6-5 combines with J gene TRBJ1-4, with TRBD1 matching 10 bases. V lost 7 bases, J lost 8 bases, and 7 bases stayed unmatched. Germline assignment: CDR1 MNHEY and CDR2 SVGAGI. CDR3 size: 14 residues.

V usage is TRBV4-3 and J usage is TRBJ1-6; a weak D match, TRBD1 (5 bases). The germline V gene encodes CDR1 LGHNA and CDR2 YSLEER. The CDR3 has 15 residues. Trimming removed 1 base from V and 5 bases from J, with 9 bases in between. For the CDR3, the DNA is TGCGCCAGCAGCCAAGGGACAAACAATAATTCACCCCTCCACTTT. This gives the protein CASSQGTNNNSPLHF.

The chain links TRBV18 to TRBJ2-5; tentative D call: TRBD2 (6 bases). Germline V gives CDR1 KGHSH, CDR2 LQKENI. Trimming removed 5 bases from V and 7 bases from J, with 14 bases in between. The CDR3 loop spans 13 amino acids. CDR3 DNA sequence: TGTGCCAGCTCAGCGGGGATCGGGGGGACCCAGTACTTC. Encoded protein: CASSAGIGGTQYF.

The rearrangement joins TRBV19 to TRBJ2-7; 9 bases align to TRBD1. Germline lookup yields CDR1 LNHDA and CDR2 SQIVND (reference sequence). CDR3 length: 14 amino acids. V was pared by 5 bases and J by 4 bases, with 6 bases of the junction left unmatched. CDR3 sequence: CASSPRTGVYEQYF. The DNA of the CDR3 is TGTGCCAGTAGTCCTAGGACAGGGGTTTACGAGCAGTACTTC.

The V and J genes are TRBV29-1 and TRBJ2-3; no definite D call. Germline values: CDR1 SQVTM, CDR2 ANQGSEA. With 5 bases removed from V and 0 bases from J, the gap between germline ends came to 6 bases. The CDR3 consists of 12 residues. Here the CDR3 reads CSVSDSTDTQYF. The DNA for the CDR3 is TGCAGCGTTAGCGATAGCACAGATACGCAGTATTTT.